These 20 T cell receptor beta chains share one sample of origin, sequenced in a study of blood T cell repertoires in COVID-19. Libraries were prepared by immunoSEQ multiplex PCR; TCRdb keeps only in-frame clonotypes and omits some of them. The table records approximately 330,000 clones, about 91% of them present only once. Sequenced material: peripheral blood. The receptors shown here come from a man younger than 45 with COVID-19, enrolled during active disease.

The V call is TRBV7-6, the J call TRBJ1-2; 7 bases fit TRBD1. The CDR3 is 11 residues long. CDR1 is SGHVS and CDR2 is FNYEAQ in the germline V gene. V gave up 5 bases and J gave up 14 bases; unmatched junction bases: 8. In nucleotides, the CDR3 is TGTGCCAGCAGCCTTACAGGGGCCCAAACCTTC. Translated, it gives CASSLTGAQTF. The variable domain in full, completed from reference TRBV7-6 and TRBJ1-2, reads GAGVSQSPRYKVTKRGQDVALRCDPISGHVSLYWYRQALGQGPEFLTYFNYEAQQDKSGLPNDRFSAERPEGSISTLTIQRTEQRDSAMYRCASSLTGAQTFGSGTRLTVV.

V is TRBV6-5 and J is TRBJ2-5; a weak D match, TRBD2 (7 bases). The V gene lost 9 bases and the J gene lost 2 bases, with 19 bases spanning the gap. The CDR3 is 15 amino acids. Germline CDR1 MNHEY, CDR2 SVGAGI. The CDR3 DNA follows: TGTGCCAGTCAGCGGTGGGCGGGGGCGCAAGAGACCCAGTACTTC. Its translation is CASQRWAGAQETQYF.

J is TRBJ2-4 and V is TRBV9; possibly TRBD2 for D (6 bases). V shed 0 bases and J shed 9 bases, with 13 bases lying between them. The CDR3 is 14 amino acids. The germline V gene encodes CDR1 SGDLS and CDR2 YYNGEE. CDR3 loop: CASSVGLAGGIQYF. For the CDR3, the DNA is TGTGCCAGCAGCGTAGGGCTAGCCGGGGGCATTCAGTACTTC.

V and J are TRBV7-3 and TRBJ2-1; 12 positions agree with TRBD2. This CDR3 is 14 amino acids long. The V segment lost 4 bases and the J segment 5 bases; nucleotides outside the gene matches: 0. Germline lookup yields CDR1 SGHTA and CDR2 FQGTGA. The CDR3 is CASSWTSGDNEQFF. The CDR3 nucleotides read TGTGCCAGCAGCTGGACTAGCGGGGACAATGAGCAGTTCTTC.

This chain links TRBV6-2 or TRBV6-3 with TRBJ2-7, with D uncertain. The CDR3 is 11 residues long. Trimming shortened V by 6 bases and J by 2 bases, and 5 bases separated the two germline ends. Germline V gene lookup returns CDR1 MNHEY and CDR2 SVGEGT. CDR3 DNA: TGTGCCAGCAGCGTTACCTACGAGCAGTACTTC. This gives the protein CASSVTYEQYF.

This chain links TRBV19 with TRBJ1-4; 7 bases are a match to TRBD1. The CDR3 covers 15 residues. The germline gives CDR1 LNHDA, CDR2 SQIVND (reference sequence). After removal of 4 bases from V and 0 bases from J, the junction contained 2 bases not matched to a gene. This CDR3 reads CASSNRGSTNEKLFF. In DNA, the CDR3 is TGTGCCAGTAGTAACAGGGGATCAACTAATGAAAAACTGTTTTTT.

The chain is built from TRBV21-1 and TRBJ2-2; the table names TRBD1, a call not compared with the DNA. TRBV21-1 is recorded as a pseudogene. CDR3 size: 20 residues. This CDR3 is CASRGVTSDRARPNTGELFF. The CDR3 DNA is TGTGCCAGCAGGGGGGTTACCTCGGACAGGGCTCGACCGAACACCGGGGAGCTGTTTTTT.

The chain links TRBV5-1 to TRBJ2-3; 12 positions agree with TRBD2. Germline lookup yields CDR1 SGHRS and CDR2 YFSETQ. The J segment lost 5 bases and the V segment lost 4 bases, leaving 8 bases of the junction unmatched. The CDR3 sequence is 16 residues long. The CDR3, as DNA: TGCGCCAGCAGCCGGGGACTAGCGGGCCCCCAAGATACGCAGTATTTT. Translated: CASSRGLAGPQDTQYF.

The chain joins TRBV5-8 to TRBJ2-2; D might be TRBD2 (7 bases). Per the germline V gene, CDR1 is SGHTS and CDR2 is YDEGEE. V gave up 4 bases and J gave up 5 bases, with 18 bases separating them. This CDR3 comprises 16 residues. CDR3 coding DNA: TGTGCCAGCAGCGTGAGCCTCGGGGGGCGTACCGGGGAGCTGTTTTTT. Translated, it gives CASSVSLGGRTGELFF.

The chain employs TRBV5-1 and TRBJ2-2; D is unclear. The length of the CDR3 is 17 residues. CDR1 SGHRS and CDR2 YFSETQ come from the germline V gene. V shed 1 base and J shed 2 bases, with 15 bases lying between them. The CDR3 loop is CASSLWAATINTGELFF. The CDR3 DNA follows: TGCGCCAGCAGCTTGTGGGCCGCAACAATTAACACCGGGGAGCTGTTTTTT.

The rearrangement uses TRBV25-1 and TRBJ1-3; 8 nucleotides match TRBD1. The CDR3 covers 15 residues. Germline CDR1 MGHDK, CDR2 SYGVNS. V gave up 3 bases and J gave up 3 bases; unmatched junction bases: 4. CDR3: CASSDARGLGNTIYF. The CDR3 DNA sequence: TGTGCCAGCAGTGATGCCAGGGGGCTTGGAAACACCATATATTTT.

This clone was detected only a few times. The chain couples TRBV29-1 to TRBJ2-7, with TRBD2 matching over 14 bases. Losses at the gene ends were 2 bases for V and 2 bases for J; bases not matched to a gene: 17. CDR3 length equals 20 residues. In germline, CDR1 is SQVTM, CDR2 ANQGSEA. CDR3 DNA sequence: TGCAGCGTTGAAACCCTGGCCGGGACTAGCGGGAGACTAATGGCCTACGAGCAGTACTTC. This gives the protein CSVETLAGTSGRLMAYEQYF.

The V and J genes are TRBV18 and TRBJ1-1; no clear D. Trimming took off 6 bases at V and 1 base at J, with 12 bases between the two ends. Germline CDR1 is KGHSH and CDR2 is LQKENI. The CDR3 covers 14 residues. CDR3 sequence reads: CASSLSGENTEAFF. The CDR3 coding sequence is TGTGCCAGCTCCCTCAGCGGGGAGAACACTGAAGCTTTCTTT. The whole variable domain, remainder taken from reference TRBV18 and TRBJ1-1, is NAGVMQNPRHLVRRRGQEARLRCSPMKGHSHVYWYRQLPEEGLKFMVYLQKENIIDESGMPKERFSAEFPKEGPSILRIQQVVRGDSAAYFCASSLSGENTEAFFGQGTRLTVV.

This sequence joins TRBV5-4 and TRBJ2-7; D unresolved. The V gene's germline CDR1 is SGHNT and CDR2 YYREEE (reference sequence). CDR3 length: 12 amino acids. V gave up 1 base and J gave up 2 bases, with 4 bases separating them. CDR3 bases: TGTGCCAGCAGCTTGCCCACCTACGAGCAGTACTTC. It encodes CASSLPTYEQYF. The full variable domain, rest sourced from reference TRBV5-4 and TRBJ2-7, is ETGVTQSPTHLIKTRGQQVTLRCSSQSGHNTVSWYQQALGQGPQFIFQYYREEENGRGNFPPRFSGLQFPNYSSELNVNALELDDSALYLCASSLPTYEQYFGPGTRLTVT.

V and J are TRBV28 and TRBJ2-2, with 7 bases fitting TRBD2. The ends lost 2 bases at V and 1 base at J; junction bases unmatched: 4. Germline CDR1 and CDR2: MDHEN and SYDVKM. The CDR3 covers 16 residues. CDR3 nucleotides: TGTGCCAGCAGTTTAGAGCTAGCGGTGAACACCGGGGAGCTGTTTTTT. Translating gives CASSLELAVNTGELFF.

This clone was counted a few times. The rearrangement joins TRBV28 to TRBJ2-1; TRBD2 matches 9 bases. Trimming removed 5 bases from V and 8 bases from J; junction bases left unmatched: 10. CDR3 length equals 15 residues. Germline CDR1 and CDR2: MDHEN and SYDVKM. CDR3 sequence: CASSRSSGSRDEQFF. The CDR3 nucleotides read TGTGCCAGCAGTCGAAGTAGCGGGAGTAGGGATGAGCAGTTCTTC. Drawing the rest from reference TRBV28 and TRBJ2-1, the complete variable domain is DVKVTQSSRYLVKRTGEKVFLECVQDMDHENMFWYRQDPGLGLRLIYFSYDVKMKEKGDIPEGYSVSREKKERFSLILESASTNQTSMYLCASSRSSGSRDEQFFGPGTRLTVL.

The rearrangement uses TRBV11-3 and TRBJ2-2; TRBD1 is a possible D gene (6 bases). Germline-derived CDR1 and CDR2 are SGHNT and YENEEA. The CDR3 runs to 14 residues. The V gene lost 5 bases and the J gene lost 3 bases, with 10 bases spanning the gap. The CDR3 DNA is TGTGCCAGCAGCCGCCGACAGGACACCGGGGAGCTGTTTTTT. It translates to CASSRRQDTGELFF. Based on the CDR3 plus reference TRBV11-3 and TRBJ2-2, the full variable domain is EAGVVQSPRYKIIEKKQPVAFWCNPISGHNTLYWYLQNLGQGPELLIRYENEEAVDDSQLPKDRFSAERLKGVDSTLKIQPAELGDSAVYLCASSRRQDTGELFFGEGSRLTVL.

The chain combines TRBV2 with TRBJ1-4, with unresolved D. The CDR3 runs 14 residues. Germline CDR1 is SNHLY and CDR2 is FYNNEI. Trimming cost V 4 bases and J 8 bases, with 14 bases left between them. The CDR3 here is CASSAASSEEKLFF. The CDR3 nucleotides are TGTGCCAGCAGTGCCGCCTCTTCGGAGGAAAAACTGTTTTTT.

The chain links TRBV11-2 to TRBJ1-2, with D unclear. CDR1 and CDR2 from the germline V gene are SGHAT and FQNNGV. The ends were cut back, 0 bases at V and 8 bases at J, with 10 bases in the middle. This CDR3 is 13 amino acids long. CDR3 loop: CASSLDQFQGYTF. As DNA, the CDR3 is TGTGCCAGCAGCTTAGACCAGTTCCAAGGCTACACCTTC.

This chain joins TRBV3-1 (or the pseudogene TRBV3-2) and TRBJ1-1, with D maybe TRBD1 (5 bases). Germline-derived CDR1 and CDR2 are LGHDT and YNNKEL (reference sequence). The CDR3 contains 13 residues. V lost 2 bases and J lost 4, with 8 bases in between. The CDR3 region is CASSQLTVTEAFF. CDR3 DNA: TGTGCCAGCAGCCAATTGACAGTCACTGAAGCTTTCTTT.